The 28 T cell receptor beta chains in this list originate from one sample, sequenced in a study of blood T cell repertoires in COVID-19. The method was immunoSEQ multiplex PCR; TCRdb's version includes in-frame clones alone and lacks a portion of them. The data hold some 250,000 clones, with around 87% observed a single time. Sequenced input: PBMCs or T cells enriched from blood (not recorded which). These receptors came from a woman aged 40 to 50 with acute COVID-19.

This clone was observed a few times. V usage is TRBV27 and J usage is TRBJ1-5, with D perhaps TRBD1 (5 bases). The CDR3 runs 15 residues. V gave up 2 bases and J gave up 3 bases, with 11 bases separating them. Germline V lookup: CDR1 MNHEY, CDR2 SMNVEV (reference sequence). The DNA of the CDR3 is TGTGCCAGCAGTTTACTGGGGCTGAACAATCAGCCCCAGCATTTT. Translating it yields CASSLLGLNNQPQHF.

V usage is TRBV2 and J usage is TRBJ2-7, with unresolved D. The ends were cut back, 10 bases at V and 3 bases at J, with 10 bases in the middle. Germline CDR1 and CDR2: SNHLY and FYNNEI. The CDR3 is 11 residues long. CDR3 sequence (DNA): TGTGCCATCAACACAGACTACGAGCAGTACTTC. This codes for CAINTDYEQYF.

CDR3 region: CASSLVPANSPLHF. The DNA of the CDR3 is TGTGCCAGCAGCTTAGTACCTGCGAATTCACCCCTCCACTTT. The chain combines TRBV7-6 with TRBJ1-6, with D uncertain. Germline CDR1 and CDR2: SGHVS and FNYEAQ. This CDR3 region has 14 residues. Trimming took off 1 base at V and 7 bases at J, with 8 bases between the two ends. Together with reference TRBV7-6 and TRBJ1-6, the CDR3 gives the full variable domain: GAGVSQSPRYKVTKRGQDVALRCDPISGHVSLYWYRQALGQGPEFLTYFNYEAQQDKSGLPNDRFSAERPEGSISTLTIQRTEQRDSAMYRCASSLVPANSPLHFGNGTRLTVT.

The chain employs TRBV5-4 and TRBJ2-2, with D perhaps TRBD2 (6 bases). Trimming left V 3 bases short and J 0 bases short, with 24 bases between. The germline gives CDR1 SGHNT, CDR2 YYREEE (reference sequence). This CDR3 is 20 amino acids long. The CDR3 sequence is CASSWPPGSQAPANTGELFF. CDR3 DNA sequence: TGTGCCAGCAGCTGGCCCCCCGGGAGCCAGGCCCCCGCGAACACCGGGGAGCTGTTTTTT.

V and J are TRBV11-2 and TRBJ2-7; the match to TRBD1 covers 7 bases. CDR1 SGHAT and CDR2 FQNNGV come from the germline V gene. V lost 2 bases to trimming and J lost 0 bases; unmatched junction nucleotides: 4. This CDR3 has 15 amino acids. In DNA, the CDR3 is TGTGCCAGCAGCTTAAACCGGGACAGCTCCTACGAGCAGTACTTC. Its protein product is CASSLNRDSSYEQYF.

The chain couples TRBV5-4 to TRBJ2-1, with TRBD1 matching over 10 bases. CDR1 is SGHNT, CDR2 YYREEE, per germline (reference sequence). The CDR3 extends over 16 amino acids. V lost 1 base to trimming and J lost 2 bases; unmatched junction nucleotides: 3. CDR3 protein: CASSLRGQGTYNEQFF. In DNA, the CDR3 is TGTGCCAGCAGCTTGCGGGGACAGGGGACCTACAATGAGCAGTTCTTC.

Only a few counts were recorded for this clone. The V call is TRBV29-1, the J call TRBJ2-1; 13 positions agree with TRBD2. Losses at the gene ends were 6 bases for V and 5 bases for J; bases not matched to a gene: 7. The CDR3 is 15 amino acids. Germline V gives CDR1 SQVTM, CDR2 ANQGSEA. DNA for the CDR3: TGCAGCGTGTGGACTAGCGGGAGATGGGACAATGAGCAGTTCTTC. The encoded protein is CSVWTSGRWDNEQFF.

The chain carries TRBV18 and TRBJ2-5; 9 bases are shared with TRBD2. V shed 2 bases and J 4 bases; nucleotides not matched to a gene: 5. This CDR3 has 15 amino acids. Germline V gene data show CDR1 as KGHSH and CDR2 as LQKENI. The CDR3 DNA follows: TGTGCCAGCTCACCAGACCAGACTAGCGGAGAGACCCAGTACTTC. This gives the protein CASSPDQTSGETQYF.

The chain joins TRBV5-6 to TRBJ2-1; TRBD2 agrees at 9 bases. Germline CDR1 and CDR2: SGHDT and YYEEEE. V lost 1 base to trimming and J lost 7 bases; unmatched junction nucleotides: 6. The CDR3 runs to 15 residues. This CDR3 reads CASSLLAGDKNEQFF. CDR3 DNA: TGTGCCAGCAGCTTGTTAGCGGGAGATAAAAATGAGCAGTTCTTC.

J is TRBJ2-7 and V is TRBV24-1, with a possible D match to TRBD1 (5 bases). There are 13 residues in the CDR3. Trimming shortened V by 4 bases and J by 5 bases, and 11 bases separated the two germline ends. Looked up from germline, CDR1 is KGHDR and CDR2 is SFDVKD. In DNA form, the CDR3 reads TGTGCCACCAGTGACGAAGGACACAACGAGCAGTACTTC. Its translation: CATSDEGHNEQYF.

V is TRBV7-3 and J is TRBJ2-1, with 7 bases fitting TRBD2. The CDR3 is 17 amino acids. Germline CDR1 reads SGHTA; CDR2 reads FQGTGA. The junction had 14 bases not matched to a gene; V was cut back by 5 bases and J by 4 bases. Here the CDR3 reads CASSPRPAGDIYNEQFF. In nucleotides, the CDR3 is TGTGCCAGCAGCCCCCGTCCTGCGGGGGATATATACAATGAGCAGTTCTTC. The full variable domain, in which reference TRBV7-3 and TRBJ2-1 provide the parts outside the CDR3, is GAGVSQTPSNKVTEKGKYVELRCDPISGHTALYWYRQSLGQGPEFLIYFQGTGAADDSGLPNDRFFAVRPEGSVSTLKIQRTERGDSAVYLCASSPRPAGDIYNEQFFGPGTRLTVL.

The rearrangement links TRBV5-1 to TRBJ2-7, with D maybe TRBD1 (5 bases). With 1 base removed from V and 6 bases from J, the gap between germline ends came to 11 bases. Germline lookup yields CDR1 SGHRS and CDR2 YFSETQ. The CDR3 contains 13 residues. CDR3 sequence reads: CASSLKGAPEQYF. Written as DNA, the CDR3 is TGCGCCAGCAGCTTGAAAGGGGCCCCCGAGCAGTACTTC.

The rearrangement links TRBV7-2 to TRBJ1-1; a weak D match, TRBD1 (6 bases). The CDR3 length is 14 residues. Germline V lookup: CDR1 SGHTA, CDR2 FQGNSA. V lost 2 bases and J 0 bases, leaving 7 bases between the germline ends. The CDR3 loop reads CASSLTGLNTEAFF. In DNA, the CDR3 is TGTGCCAGCAGCTTAACAGGGTTGAACACTGAAGCTTTCTTT.

CDR3 protein: CARIRGADEQFF. The CDR3 DNA reads TGTGCCAGAATCCGTGGGGCAGATGAGCAGTTCTTC. The chain has TRBV12-5 and TRBJ2-1, with D maybe TRBD1 (5 bases). The CDR3 length is 12 residues. Germline CDR1 reads LGHNT; CDR2 reads FRNRAP.

The chain recombines TRBV19 with TRBJ2-1; D may be TRBD2 (7 bases). CDR1 is LNHDA, CDR2 SQIVND, per germline (reference sequence). There are 17 residues in the CDR3. Trimming pared 3 bases from V and 7 bases from J, leaving 22 bases between. This CDR3 reads CASSIGDRGALPNEQFF. The CDR3 nucleotides read TGTGCCAGTAGTATTGGGGACCGGGGGGCGTTACCAAATGAGCAGTTCTTC.

This sequence joins TRBV18 and TRBJ1-2, with D unresolved. CDR1 is KGHSH, CDR2 LQKENI, per germline. Trimming pared 0 bases from V and 4 bases from J, leaving 9 bases between. This CDR3 spans 14 amino acids. CDR3 loop: CASSPPRRSYGYTF. CDR3 bases: TGTGCCAGCTCACCACCCAGGAGGTCCTATGGCTACACCTTC.

The CDR3 region has the DNA TGTGCCAGTAGTATAAGTTCAGCAACTAATGAAAAACTGTTTTTT. This gives the protein CASSISSATNEKLFF. This rearrangement joins TRBV19 to TRBJ1-4; no definite D call. Trimming shortened V by 2 bases and J by 0 bases, and 7 bases separated the two germline ends. There are 15 residues in the CDR3. CDR1 and CDR2 from the germline V gene are LNHDA and SQIVND (reference sequence). Full variable domain (missing parts from reference TRBV19 and TRBJ1-4): DGGITQSPKYLFRKEGQNVTLSCEQNLNHDAMYWYRQDPGQGLRLIYYSQIVNDFQKGDIAEGYSVSREKKESFPLTVTSAQKNPTAFYLCASSISSATNEKLFFGSGTQLSVL.

This sequence joins TRBV9 and TRBJ2-5, with 7 nucleotides matching TRBD1. V lost 0 bases and J lost 2; bases outside the gene matches: 7. This CDR3 has 16 residues. Germline CDR1 and CDR2: SGDLS and YYNGEE. CDR3: CASSVGAGGRQETQYF. In DNA, the CDR3 is TGTGCCAGCAGCGTAGGGGCAGGGGGAAGGCAAGAGACCCAGTACTTC.

The chain employs TRBV7-8 and TRBJ2-1; the match to TRBD2 covers 9 bases. V gave up 5 bases and J gave up 4 bases; unmatched junction bases: 9. Germline-derived CDR1 and CDR2 are SGHVS and FQNEAQ. This CDR3 is 16 amino acids long. The CDR3: CASSPVTSGPYNEQFF. The DNA of the CDR3 is TGTGCCAGCAGCCCGGTGACTAGCGGACCATACAATGAGCAGTTCTTC.

This sequence joins TRBV15 and TRBJ2-7; tentatively, D is TRBD1 (5 bases). The germline V gene encodes CDR1 LNHNV and CDR2 YYDKDF (reference sequence). There are 14 residues in the CDR3. Trimming removed 0 bases at V and 2 bases at J, with 8 bases between. The CDR3 sequence: CATSREIGAYEQYF. CDR3 DNA sequence: TGTGCCACCAGCAGAGAGATAGGGGCCTACGAGCAGTACTTC.

V gene TRBV29-1 combines with J gene TRBJ2-1, with TRBD2 matching over 10 bases. The junction had 5 bases not matched to a gene; V was cut back by 0 bases and J by 0 bases. The CDR3 consists of 17 residues. Germline V CDR1 and CDR2: SQVTM, ANQGSEA. In DNA form, the CDR3 reads TGCAGCGTTGAAGATGGAACTAGCGGGGCCTCCTACAATGAGCAGTTCTTC. This codes for CSVEDGTSGASYNEQFF.

The J gene is TRBJ2-1, the V gene TRBV5-4; 10 bases align to TRBD2. Germline values: CDR1 SGHNT, CDR2 YYREEE (reference sequence). The CDR3 extends over 18 amino acids. V shed 4 bases, J shed 0 bases, and the junction held 10 bases outside the gene matches. Here the CDR3 reads CASSPGLALNSSYNEQFF. The DNA for the CDR3 is TGTGCCAGCAGCCCGGGACTAGCGTTAAATAGCTCCTACAATGAGCAGTTCTTC.

This rearrangement joins TRBV7-9 to TRBJ2-3; unclear D gene. The CDR3 runs 15 residues. The germline CDR1 and CDR2 sequences are SEHNR and FQNEAQ (reference sequence). Trimming removed 1 base at V and 0 bases at J, with 8 bases between. The CDR3 protein is CASSLESQSTDTQYF. CDR3 nucleotides: TGTGCCAGCAGCTTAGAATCTCAGAGCACAGATACGCAGTATTTT.

The rearrangement links TRBV5-5 to TRBJ1-1, with a tentative D call TRBD1 (5 bases). CDR3 length: 14 residues. CDR1 and CDR2 from the germline V gene are SGHKS and YYEKEE (reference sequence). V lost 2 bases, J lost 5 bases, and 13 bases lay in between. CDR3 loop: CASSFWGPRTEAFF. The DNA of the CDR3 is TGTGCCAGCAGCTTTTGGGGCCCAAGGACTGAAGCTTTCTTT.

V usage is TRBV5-1 and J usage is TRBJ1-1; 12 nucleotides agree with TRBD1. The CDR3 covers 16 residues. J lost 6 bases, V lost 4 bases, and 10 bases had no gene match. Germline values: CDR1 SGHRS, CDR2 YFSETQ. The CDR3 DNA sequence: TGCGCCAGCAGCCCCGGGACAGGGGGCTATTGGGCTGAAGCTTTCTTT. Amino acids: CASSPGTGGYWAEAFF.

The V and J genes are TRBV28 and TRBJ1-5; possible D gene TRBD1, 5 bases. Germline CDR1 MDHEN, CDR2 SYDVKM. The CDR3 is 14 residues long. The germline V and J ends were trimmed by 7 bases and 3 bases, with 13 bases remaining between them. CDR3 bases: TGTGCCAGCATCTTTCAGGGTATCAATCAGCCCCAGCATTTT. Translated, it gives CASIFQGINQPQHF.

The genes are TRBV2 and TRBJ2-7; the D is unclear. The CDR3 contains 13 residues. The V and J ends lost 6 bases and 0 bases respectively, with 9 bases between them. The V gene's germline CDR1 is SNHLY and CDR2 FYNNEI. CDR3 in DNA: TGTGCCAGCAGCGGGTCTCCCTCCTACGAGCAGTACTTC. Translation: CASSGSPSYEQYF.

This clone was recorded once. The gene calls are TRBV7-9 and TRBJ2-3, with 9 bases fitting TRBD2. The CDR3 loop spans 19 amino acids. V was clipped by 5 bases and J by 0 bases; unmatched bases: 15. In germline, CDR1 is SEHNR, CDR2 FQNEAQ (reference sequence). The CDR3 protein is CASSHDGSGSGPSTDTQYF. The CDR3 bases are TGTGCCAGCAGCCACGACGGTAGCGGGAGTGGCCCTAGCACAGATACGCAGTATTTT.